This TCR beta chain was sequenced during a study of vaccination effects on CD4 cells after COVID-19. Only in-frame clones appear in the TCRdb table, and some are missing; sequencing was by immunoSEQ multiplex PCR. Of tens of thousands of clones in the sample, about 76% were seen once. With regard to this clone: Its target is unknown.

Sequencing in the ViraFEST assay came after antigen-specific CD4+ T cells had been expanded with viral peptide pools, which were used to stimulate PBMC. Cultured cells yielded isolated CD4+ T cells after about ten days. As their vaccination, participants received two doses of either BNT162b2 or mRNA-1273. Cultures received IL-2 medium that replaced half the medium on days 3 and 7. V was shortened by 4 bases and J by 4 bases, with 7 bases between the two germline ends. The CDR3 runs 12 residues. Per germline, CDR1 LNHDA and CDR2 SQIVND (reference sequence). The chain combines TRBV19 with TRBJ1-2; D may be TRBD1 (5 bases). The sample was CD4+ T cells from PBMCs cultured with HCoV-OC43 spike peptides, taken after COVID-19 vaccination. Subset defined: HCoV-OC43 spike overlapping peptide pool stimulation. This sequence originates from a human donor who received a COVID-19 vaccine. CDR3: CASSKGIYGYTF. The CDR3 region has the DNA TGTGCCAGTAGTAAGGGGATCTATGGCTACACCTTC.